One sample yielded the 8 T cell receptor beta chains listed below, sequenced in a study of blood T cell repertoires in COVID-19. Using immunoSEQ multiplex PCR, the repertoire was profiled, and TCRdb retains in-frame clones only, with some absent. The sample has about 200,000 clones, about nine tenths seen once. Material for sequencing was peripheral blood. Source of these receptors: a man aged 18 to 30 with active or convalescent COVID-19.

The rearrangement joins TRBV28 to TRBJ2-3; TRBD2 matches 9 bases. This CDR3 region has 15 residues. V gave up 6 bases and J gave up 3 bases; unmatched junction bases: 7. In germline, CDR1 is MDHEN, CDR2 SYDVKM. The CDR3 reads CASSPASGTTDTQYF. CDR3 DNA sequence: TGTGCCAGCAGCCCAGCTAGCGGGACGACAGATACGCAGTATTTT.

V and J are TRBV7-8 and TRBJ2-1; TRBD2 is a possible D gene (5 bases). This CDR3 contains 15 residues. Germline CDR1 is SGHVS and CDR2 is FQNEAQ. V shed 8 bases and J shed 0 bases, with 14 bases lying between them. The CDR3: CASAVARTSYNEQFF. The CDR3, as DNA: TGTGCCAGCGCCGTAGCGCGAACCTCCTACAATGAGCAGTTCTTC.

The chain uses TRBV6-5 and TRBJ2-2, with 8 bases matching TRBD2. Unmatched junction bases numbered 3, after V lost 8 bases and J lost 1 base. Germline CDR1 MNHEY, CDR2 SVGAGI. The length of the CDR3 is 14 residues. The CDR3 loop reads CASGAGGNTGELFF. CDR3 sequence (DNA): TGTGCCAGCGGCGCGGGGGGGAACACCGGGGAGCTGTTTTTT.

The gene calls are TRBV12-3 or TRBV12-4 and TRBJ2-2; D gene ambiguous. V was trimmed by 6 bases and J by 4 bases, leaving 9 bases between them. The CDR3 sequence is 13 residues long. Written as DNA, the CDR3 is TGTGCCAGCAGCCTCCTTTCCACCGGGGAGCTGTTTTTT. Its translation is CASSLLSTGELFF.

J is TRBJ2-1 and V is TRBV11-2; TRBD2 matches at 8 bases. The CDR3 has 14 amino acids. V gave up 2 bases and J gave up 7 bases; unmatched junction bases: 4. Looked up from germline, CDR1 is SGHAT and CDR2 is FQNNGV. CDR3 sequence: CASSLPAGDNEQFF. The DNA of the CDR3 is TGTGCCAGCAGCTTACCAGCGGGAGATAATGAGCAGTTCTTC.

V and J are TRBV5-1 and TRBJ2-5; 9 bases map to TRBD2. V was pared by 0 bases and J by 5 bases, with 8 bases of the junction left unmatched. There are 16 residues in the CDR3. CDR1 is SGHRS, CDR2 YFSETQ, per germline. As DNA, the CDR3 is TGCGCCAGCAGCTTGGCCTGGCGGGAGGGAGAGGAGACCCAGTACTTC. Translation gives CASSLAWREGEETQYF.

J is TRBJ2-1 and V is TRBV29-1, with 10 bases matching TRBD1. V lost 6 bases, J lost 0 bases, and 5 bases stayed unmatched. This CDR3 spans 15 amino acids. CDR1 and CDR2 from the germline V gene are SQVTM and ANQGSEA. CDR3 amino acids: CSVPGQGSSYNEQFF. DNA for the CDR3: TGCAGCGTGCCGGGACAGGGGAGCTCCTACAATGAGCAGTTCTTC.

The V call is TRBV20-1, the J call TRBJ2-4; D is undetermined. The CDR3 runs to 12 residues. Trimming took off 3 bases at V and 6 bases at J, with 9 bases between the two ends. Germline V lookup: CDR1 DFQATT, CDR2 SNEGSKA (reference sequence). The CDR3 sequence is CSASPHGNIQYF. Written as DNA, the CDR3 is TGCAGTGCTAGTCCCCACGGAAACATTCAGTACTTC.